This TCR beta chain was documented in a study of cytomegalovirus exposure and HLA in healthy donors. Study-level points and caveats: Confirmation in vitro established that three CMV-associated chains were specific for CMV antigens. Later analysis identified 15,000 to 20,000 TCR beta sequences associated with HLA alleles, using a false discovery rate threshold of 0.05.

Of note for this clone: The antigen is not known.

13 Jbeta primers and 60 Vbeta primers were used for the PCR. Produced via immunoSEQ multiplex PCR; TCRdb's table is partial and in-frame only. Among 110,000 to 150,000 clones listed, roughly 71% were seen once. Sequencing used PBMCs. The origin of this receptor is a young man in good health and CMV-seronegative.

The CDR3 DNA follows: TGTGCCAGCAGCTCTAACACTCACAGGGGGCGGGGCTATGGCTACACCTTC. This codes for CASSSNTHRGRGYGYTF. The chain recombines TRBV7-9 with TRBJ1-2; 9 positions match TRBD1. The CDR3 loop spans 17 amino acids. Trimming removed 4 bases from V and 4 bases from J; junction bases left unmatched: 13. The germline V gene encodes CDR1 SEHNR and CDR2 FQNEAQ (reference sequence).